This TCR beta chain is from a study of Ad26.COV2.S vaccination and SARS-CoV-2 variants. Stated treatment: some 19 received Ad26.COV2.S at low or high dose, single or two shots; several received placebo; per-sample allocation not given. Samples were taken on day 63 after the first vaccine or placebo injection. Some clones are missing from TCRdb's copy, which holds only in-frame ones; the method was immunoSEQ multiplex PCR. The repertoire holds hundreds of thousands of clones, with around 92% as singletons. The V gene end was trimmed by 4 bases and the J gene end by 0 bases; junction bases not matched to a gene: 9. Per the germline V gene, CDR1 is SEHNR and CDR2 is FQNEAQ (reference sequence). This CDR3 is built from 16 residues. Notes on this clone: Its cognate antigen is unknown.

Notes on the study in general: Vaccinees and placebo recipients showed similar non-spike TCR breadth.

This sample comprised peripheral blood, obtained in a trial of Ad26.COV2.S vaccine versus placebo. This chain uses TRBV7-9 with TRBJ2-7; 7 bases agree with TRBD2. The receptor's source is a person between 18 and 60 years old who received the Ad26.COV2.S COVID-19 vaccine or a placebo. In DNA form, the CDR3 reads TGTGCCAGCAGCTCCGGGACTACATTGACCTCCTACGAGCAGTACTTC. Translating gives CASSSGTTLTSYEQYF.